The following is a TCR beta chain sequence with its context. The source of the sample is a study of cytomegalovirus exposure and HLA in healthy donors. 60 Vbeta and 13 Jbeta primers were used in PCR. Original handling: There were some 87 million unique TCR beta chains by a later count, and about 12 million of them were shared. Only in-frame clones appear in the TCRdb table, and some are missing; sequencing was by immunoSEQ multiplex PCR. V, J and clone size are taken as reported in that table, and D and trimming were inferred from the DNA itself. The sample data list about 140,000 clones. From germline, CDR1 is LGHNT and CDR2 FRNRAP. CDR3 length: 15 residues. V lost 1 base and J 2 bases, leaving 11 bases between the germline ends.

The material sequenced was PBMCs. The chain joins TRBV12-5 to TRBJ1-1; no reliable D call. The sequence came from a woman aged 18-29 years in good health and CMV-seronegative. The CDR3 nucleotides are TGTGCTAGTGGTTTGGGATTGGGCAGTAACACTGAAGCTTTCTTT. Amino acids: CASGLGLGSNTEAFF.